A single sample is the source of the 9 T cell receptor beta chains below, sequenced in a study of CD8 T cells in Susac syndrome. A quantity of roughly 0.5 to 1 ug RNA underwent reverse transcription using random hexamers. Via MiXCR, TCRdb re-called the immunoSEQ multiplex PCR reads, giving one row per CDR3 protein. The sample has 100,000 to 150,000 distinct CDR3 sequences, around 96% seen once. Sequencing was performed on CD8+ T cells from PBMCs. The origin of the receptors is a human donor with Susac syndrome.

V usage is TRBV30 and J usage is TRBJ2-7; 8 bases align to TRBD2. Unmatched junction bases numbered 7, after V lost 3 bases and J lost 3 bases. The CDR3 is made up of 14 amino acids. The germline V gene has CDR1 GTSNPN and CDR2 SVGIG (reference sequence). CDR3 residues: CAWSLGRAIYEQYF. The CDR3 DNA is TGTGCCTGGAGCCTCGGGAGGGCTATCTACGAGCAGTACTTC.

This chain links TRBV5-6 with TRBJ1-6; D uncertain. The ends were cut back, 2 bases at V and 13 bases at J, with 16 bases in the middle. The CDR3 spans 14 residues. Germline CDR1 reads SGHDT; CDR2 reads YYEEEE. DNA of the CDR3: TGTGCCAGCAGCTTCGGGCAGGCCTCCTCGCCCCTCCACTTT. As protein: CASSFGQASSPLHF.

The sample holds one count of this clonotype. For the CDR3, the DNA is TGTGCCAGCAGCCCAGTCGGGACTAATAGCACAGATACGCAGTATTTT. As protein: CASSPVGTNSTDTQYF. The chain recombines TRBV25-1 with TRBJ2-3, with TRBD2 matching 7 bases. V was clipped by 6 bases and J by 0 bases; unmatched bases: 9. The CDR3 is made up of 16 amino acids. The germline gives CDR1 MGHDK, CDR2 SYGVNS.

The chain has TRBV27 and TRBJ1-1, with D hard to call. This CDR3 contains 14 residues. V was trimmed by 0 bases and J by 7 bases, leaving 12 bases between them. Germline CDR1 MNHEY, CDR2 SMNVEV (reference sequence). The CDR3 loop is CASSLSGGFDEAFF. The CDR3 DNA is TGTGCCAGCAGTTTATCGGGAGGGTTCGATGAAGCTTTCTTT.

CDR3 sequence (DNA): TGTGCCAGCAGCCAAGCGTGGCTGAACACCGGGGAGCTGTTTTTT. It yields the protein CASSQAWLNTGELFF. The gene calls are TRBV3-1 and TRBJ2-2; no reliable D call. Trimming took off 1 base at V and 1 base at J, with 7 bases between the two ends. Germline V lookup: CDR1 LGHDT, CDR2 YNNKEL (reference sequence). The CDR3 extends over 15 amino acids.

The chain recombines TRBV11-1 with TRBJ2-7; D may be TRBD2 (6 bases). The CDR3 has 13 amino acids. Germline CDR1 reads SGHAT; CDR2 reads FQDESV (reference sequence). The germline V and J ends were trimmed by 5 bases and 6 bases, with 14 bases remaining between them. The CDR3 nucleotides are TGTGCCAGCAGCCGAGGGGCGGGGCGCGAGCAGTACTTC. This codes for CASSRGAGREQYF.

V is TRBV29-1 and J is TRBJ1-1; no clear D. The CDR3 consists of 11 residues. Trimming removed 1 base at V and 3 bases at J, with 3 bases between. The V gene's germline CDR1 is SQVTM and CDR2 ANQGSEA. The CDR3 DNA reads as TGCAGCGTTGAAGGGGACACTGAAGCTTTCTTT. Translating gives CSVEGDTEAFF.

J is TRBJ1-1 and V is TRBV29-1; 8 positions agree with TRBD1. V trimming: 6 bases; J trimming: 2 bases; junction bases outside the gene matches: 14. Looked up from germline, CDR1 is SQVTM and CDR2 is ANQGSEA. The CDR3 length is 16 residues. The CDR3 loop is CSVRHLTGVGNTEAFF. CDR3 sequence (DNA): TGCAGCGTCCGCCACCTGACAGGGGTCGGTAACACTGAAGCTTTCTTT. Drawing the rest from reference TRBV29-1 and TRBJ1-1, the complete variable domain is SAVISQKPSRDICQRGTSLTIQCQVDSQVTMMFWYRQQPGQSLTLIATANQGSEATYESGFVIDKFPISRPNLTFSTLTVSNMSPEDSSIYLCSVRHLTGVGNTEAFFGQGTRLTVV.

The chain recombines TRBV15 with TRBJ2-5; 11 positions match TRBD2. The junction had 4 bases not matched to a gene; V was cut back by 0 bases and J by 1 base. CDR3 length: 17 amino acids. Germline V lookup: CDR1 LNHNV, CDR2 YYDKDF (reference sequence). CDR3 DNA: TGTGCCACCAGCAGAGATTCGCTAGCGGGGGGCCAAGAGACCCAGTACTTC. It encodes CATSRDSLAGGQETQYF.